What follows are 22 T cell receptor beta chains derived from one specimen sequenced in a study of cytomegalovirus exposure and HLA in healthy donors. The PCR made use of 60 Vbeta and 13 Jbeta primers. Sequencing was performed with immunoSEQ multiplex PCR; in TCRdb, only in-frame clones are kept and a portion is missing. Of nearly 200,000 clones in the sample, roughly 81% were seen once. Material for sequencing was PBMCs. The receptors were sampled from a woman aged 25-40 years in good health and CMV-seropositive.

J is TRBJ1-3 and V is TRBV5-6; no reliable D call. Trimming shortened V by 4 bases and J by 1 base, and 9 bases separated the two germline ends. CDR1 and CDR2 (germline): SGHDT, YYEEEE. CDR3 size: 14 residues. The CDR3 bases are TGTGCCAGCAGCCCGCAGTTTTCTGGAAACACCATATATTTT. Translated, it gives CASSPQFSGNTIYF.

A few counts support this clone. This chain uses TRBV6-6 with TRBJ2-7; 12 bases fit TRBD1. Germline V gene lookup returns CDR1 MNHNY and CDR2 SVGAGI (reference sequence). The V gene end was trimmed by 6 bases and the J gene end by 4 bases; junction bases not matched to a gene: 7. The CDR3 length is 15 residues. The CDR3, as DNA: TGTGCCAGCAGACCCGGGACAGGGGGCTTGTACGAGCAGTACTTC. Protein product: CASRPGTGGLYEQYF.

The chain carries TRBV7-6 and TRBJ2-3; 14 nucleotides match TRBD2. The germline CDR1 and CDR2 sequences are SGHVS and FNYEAQ. Germline trimming cut 0 bases from V and 5 bases from J; bases unmatched to any gene: 1. The CDR3 is 16 amino acids. The CDR3 DNA is TGTGCCAGCAGCTTAGCGGGACTAGCGGGGGAAGATACGCAGTATTTT. Residues: CASSLAGLAGEDTQYF.

The rearrangement joins TRBV6-6 to TRBJ1-1; tentatively, D is TRBD1 (6 bases). Germline CDR1 reads MNHNY; CDR2 reads SVGAGI (reference sequence). This CDR3 has 16 residues. V gave up 7 bases and J gave up 0 bases, with 18 bases separating them. The CDR3 region has the DNA TGTGCCAGCACCCCACCGACAGGCCGTATGAACACTGAAGCTTTCTTT. Protein sequence: CASTPPTGRMNTEAFF.

The V gene is TRBV18, the J gene TRBJ1-2, with 8 bases aligning to TRBD1. This CDR3 has 15 residues. The germline V gene encodes CDR1 KGHSH and CDR2 LQKENI. Trimming cost V 3 bases and J 6 bases; bases outside gene matches: 9. The CDR3 is CASSPGTGVLDGYTF. The CDR3 nucleotides read TGTGCCAGCTCACCGGGGACAGGCGTATTGGATGGCTACACCTTC.

The CDR3 DNA follows: TGCGCCAGCAGCTTGGCGGGACAGCAACAAGAGACCCAGTACTTC. Protein product: CASSLAGQQQETQYF. The chain is built from TRBV5-1 and TRBJ2-5, with TRBD1 matching over 7 bases. V lost 0 bases and J lost 2; bases outside the gene matches: 4. The V gene's germline CDR1 is SGHRS and CDR2 YFSETQ. The CDR3 has 15 amino acids. Full variable domain (missing parts from reference TRBV5-1 and TRBJ2-5): KAGVTQTPRYLIKTRGQQVTLSCSPISGHRSVSWYQQTPGQGLQFLFEYFSETQRNKGNFPGRFSGRQFSNSRSEMNVSTLELGDSALYLCASSLAGQQQETQYFGPGTRLLVL.

This chain links TRBV27 with TRBJ2-2, with TRBD2 identical over 10 bases. Germline loops: CDR1 MNHEY, CDR2 SMNVEV (reference sequence). The CDR3 contains 15 residues. Trimming at V came to 8 bases and at J to 5 bases, leaving 8 bases not matched to a gene. The CDR3 DNA follows: TGTGCCAGCCAAAGCGGGAGGGCCCGGACCGGGGAGCTGTTTTTT. This translates into CASQSGRARTGELFF.

This clone was seen a few times. V is TRBV29-1 and J is TRBJ1-2, with a possible D match to TRBD1 (6 bases). Germline lookup yields CDR1 SQVTM and CDR2 ANQGSEA. The V and J ends lost 4 bases and 6 bases respectively, with 9 bases between them. The CDR3 spans 11 residues. CDR3 in amino acids: CSVGDIDGYTF. CDR3 DNA sequence: TGCAGCGTTGGGGACATCGATGGCTACACCTTC.

The rearrangement links TRBV29-1 to TRBJ2-7, with 11 bases fitting TRBD2. The CDR3 runs 15 residues. Germline CDR1 reads SQVTM; CDR2 reads ANQGSEA. With 1 base clipped from V and 2 bases from J, the junction kept 4 bases outside the gene matches. Here the CDR3 DNA reads TGCAGCGTTGAAGGTACTAGCGGGGGAACCTACGAGCAGTACTTC. This codes for CSVEGTSGGTYEQYF.

This chain joins TRBV2 and TRBJ2-5; 7 positions match TRBD2. The CDR3 spans 15 residues. Germline CDR1 is SNHLY and CDR2 is FYNNEI. V trimming: 5 bases; J trimming: 1 base; junction bases outside the gene matches: 7. The CDR3: CASSLQGLVQETQYF. CDR3 in DNA: TGTGCCAGCAGTCTGCAAGGACTAGTCCAAGAGACCCAGTACTTC.

This chain joins TRBV25-1 and TRBJ1-2; 11 bases agree with TRBD1. The germline CDR1 and CDR2 sequences are MGHDK and SYGVNS. This CDR3 contains 16 residues. The trim removed 1 base at V and 9 bases at J, leaving 10 bases unmatched. The CDR3 DNA follows: TGTGCCAGCAGTGAATCGCCCCCCGGGACAGGGGGGAGCTACACCTTC. Amino acids: CASSESPPGTGGSYTF.

J is TRBJ2-6 and V is TRBV19; 7 nucleotides agree with TRBD1. CDR3 size: 14 residues. CDR1 and CDR2 (germline): LNHDA, SQIVND (reference sequence). Here the CDR3 reads CAAQGIDGANVLTF. The CDR3 nucleotides are TGTGCAGCACAGGGGATTGATGGGGCCAACGTCCTGACTTTC.

Only a few counts were recorded for this clone. The rearrangement uses TRBV11-2 and TRBJ2-7; D gene unclear. The germline gives CDR1 SGHAT, CDR2 FQNNGV. V gave up 3 bases and J gave up 2 bases, with 11 bases separating them. This CDR3 comprises 14 residues. The CDR3 loop is CASSLATRTYEQYF. CDR3 sequence (DNA): TGTGCCAGCAGCTTGGCGACAAGAACCTACGAGCAGTACTTC. The variable domain in full, completed from reference TRBV11-2 and TRBJ2-7, reads EAGVAQSPRYKIIEKRQSVAFWCNPISGHATLYWYQQILGQGPKLLIQFQNNGVVDDSQLPKDRFSAERLKGVDSTLKIQPAKLEDSAVYLCASSLATRTYEQYFGPGTRLTVT.

This clone has only a few counts. One end of the junction is discordant with germline, which a read error may explain. The CDR3 loop reads CASSLAALAGKEDF. The DNA of the CDR3 is TGTGCCAGCAGCTTGGCCGCACTAGCGGGAAAGGAGGACTTC. The chain has TRBV5-5 and TRBJ2-5; TRBD2 matches 10 bases. Germline loops: CDR1 SGHKS, CDR2 YYEKEE (reference sequence). This CDR3 contains 14 residues.

The chain links TRBV7-9 to TRBJ2-3; 7 positions match TRBD1. The CDR3 length is 15 residues. After removal of 3 bases from V and 1 base from J, the junction contained 4 bases not matched to a gene. In germline, CDR1 is SEHNR, CDR2 FQNEAQ (reference sequence). Here the CDR3 DNA reads TGTGCCAGCAGCTTGACCCAGGGGGGCACAGATACGCAGTATTTT. Translated: CASSLTQGGTDTQYF.

This chain connects TRBV6-1 to TRBJ2-7, with 7 bases fitting TRBD2. This CDR3 is built from 15 residues. Germline V lookup: CDR1 MNHNS, CDR2 SASEGT. J gave up 2 bases and V 4 bases, and 8 bases lay outside the gene matches. The CDR3 spells CASSGTRAGPYEQYF. CDR3 sequence (DNA): TGTGCCAGCAGTGGGACACGAGCGGGGCCCTACGAGCAGTACTTC.

The chain carries TRBV5-1 and TRBJ2-5; 7 bases agree with TRBD1. The CDR3 sequence is 13 residues long. V gave up 6 bases and J gave up 4 bases; unmatched junction bases: 6. Germline CDR1 is SGHRS and CDR2 is YFSETQ. Written as DNA, the CDR3 is TGCGCCAGCATAGAGGGGGCCGGAGAGACCCAGTACTTC. This gives the protein CASIEGAGETQYF.

The J gene is TRBJ1-1, the V gene TRBV2; TRBD1 aligns across 9 bases. With 8 bases clipped from V and 5 bases from J, the junction kept 9 bases outside the gene matches. Germline V lookup: CDR1 SNHLY, CDR2 FYNNEI. CDR3 length: 14 residues. CDR3 amino acids: CASREGDRVTEAFF. DNA for the CDR3: TGTGCCAGCCGAGAGGGGGACAGGGTAACTGAAGCTTTCTTT.

This sequence joins TRBV6-5 and TRBJ2-5, with D perhaps matching TRBD1 (6 bases). CDR1 is MNHEY and CDR2 is SVGAGI in the germline V gene. The V end lost 5 bases, the J end lost 3 bases, and 10 bases lay between the germline ends. The CDR3 has 13 residues. Here the CDR3 reads CASSGRTEETQYF. DNA for the CDR3: TGTGCCAGCAGTGGAAGGACAGAAGAGACCCAGTACTTC.

There are a few counts of this clone. This chain connects TRBV15 to TRBJ2-7; tentatively, D is TRBD1 (5 bases). The CDR3 has 13 residues. Germline V gene sequence: CDR1 LNHNV, CDR2 YYDKDF (reference sequence). Deletions cut 2 bases from V and 4 bases from J, with 9 bases between. The CDR3 DNA reads TGTGCCACCAGCAGAAACAAGGGGTACGAGCAGTACTTC. This gives the protein CATSRNKGYEQYF.

This sequence joins TRBV30 and TRBJ2-6; 7 bases map to TRBD2. From germline, CDR1 is GTSNPN and CDR2 SVGIG (reference sequence). CDR3 length: 17 amino acids. Losses at the gene ends were 0 bases for V and 3 bases for J; bases not matched to a gene: 8. The CDR3, as DNA: TGTGCCTGGAGTGTGTTGTTAGGGACTATTGGGGCCAACGTCCTGACTTTC. This encodes CAWSVLLGTIGANVLTF.

The chain's CDR3 is CARGLAYSANTGELFF. CDR3 DNA: TGTGCCAGGGGCCTAGCGTATTCCGCGAACACCGGGGAGCTGTTTTTT. The chain couples TRBV2 to TRBJ2-2; possibly TRBD2 for D (6 bases). The CDR3 covers 16 residues. V gave up 9 bases and J gave up 0 bases, with 17 bases separating them. Germline lookup yields CDR1 SNHLY and CDR2 FYNNEI. Together with reference TRBV2 and TRBJ2-2, the CDR3 gives the full variable domain: EPEVTQTPSHQVTQMGQEVILRCVPISNHLYFYWYRQILGQKVEFLVSFYNNEISEKSEIFDDQFSVERPDGSNFTLKIRSTKLEDSAMYFCARGLAYSANTGELFFGEGSRLTVL.